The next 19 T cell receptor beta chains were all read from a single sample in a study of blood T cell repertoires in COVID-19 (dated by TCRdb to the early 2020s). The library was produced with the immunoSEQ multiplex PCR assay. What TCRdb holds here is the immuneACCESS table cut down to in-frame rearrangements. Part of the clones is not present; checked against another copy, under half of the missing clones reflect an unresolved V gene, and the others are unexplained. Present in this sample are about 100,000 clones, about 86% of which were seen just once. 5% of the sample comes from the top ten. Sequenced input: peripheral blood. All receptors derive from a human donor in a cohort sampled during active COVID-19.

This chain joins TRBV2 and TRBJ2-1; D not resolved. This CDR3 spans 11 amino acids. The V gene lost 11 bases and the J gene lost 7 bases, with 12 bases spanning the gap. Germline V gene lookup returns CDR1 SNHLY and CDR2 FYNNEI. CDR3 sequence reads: CASQPENEQFF. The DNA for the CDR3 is TGTGCCTCCCAACCGGAGAATGAGCAGTTCTTC.

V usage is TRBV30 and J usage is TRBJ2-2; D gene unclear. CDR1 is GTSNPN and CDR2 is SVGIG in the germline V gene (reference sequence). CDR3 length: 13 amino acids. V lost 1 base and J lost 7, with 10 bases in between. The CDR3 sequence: CAWSGLAGGELFF. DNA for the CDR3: TGTGCCTGGAGTGGGTTAGCTGGCGGGGAGCTGTTTTTT.

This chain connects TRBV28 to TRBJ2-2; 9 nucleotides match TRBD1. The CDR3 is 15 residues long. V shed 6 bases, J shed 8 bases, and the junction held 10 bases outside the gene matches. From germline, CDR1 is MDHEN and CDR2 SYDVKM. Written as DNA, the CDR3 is TGTGCCAGCAGGCCCGGACAGGGGAAAAATGGGGAGCTGTTTTTT. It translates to CASRPGQGKNGELFF.

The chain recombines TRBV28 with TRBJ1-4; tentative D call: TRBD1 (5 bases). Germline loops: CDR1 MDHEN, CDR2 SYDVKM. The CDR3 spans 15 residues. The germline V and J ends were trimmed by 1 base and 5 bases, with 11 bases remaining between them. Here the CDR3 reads CASSLFLQANEKLFF. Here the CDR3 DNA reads TGTGCCAGCAGTTTATTCCTACAGGCAAATGAAAAACTGTTTTTT.

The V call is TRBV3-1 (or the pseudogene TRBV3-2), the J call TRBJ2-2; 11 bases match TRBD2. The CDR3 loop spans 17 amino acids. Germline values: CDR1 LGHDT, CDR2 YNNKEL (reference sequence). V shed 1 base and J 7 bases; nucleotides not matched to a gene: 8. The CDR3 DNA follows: TGTGCCAGCAGCCAAGGCCAACTAGCGGGAGACGGCGGGGAGCTGTTTTTT. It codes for CASSQGQLAGDGGELFF.

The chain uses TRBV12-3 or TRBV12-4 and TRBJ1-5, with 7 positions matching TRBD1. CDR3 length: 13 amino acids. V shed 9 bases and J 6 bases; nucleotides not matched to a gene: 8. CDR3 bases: TGTGCCAGTGCGGACAGGAGCTTTCAGCCCCAGCATTTT. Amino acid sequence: CASADRSFQPQHF.

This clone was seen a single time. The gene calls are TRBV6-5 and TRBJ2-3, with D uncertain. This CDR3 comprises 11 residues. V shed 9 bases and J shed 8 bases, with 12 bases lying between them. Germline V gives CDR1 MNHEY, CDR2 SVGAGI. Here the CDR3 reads CASRSSATQYF. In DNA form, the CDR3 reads TGTGCCAGTAGAAGCAGCGCTACGCAGTATTTT.

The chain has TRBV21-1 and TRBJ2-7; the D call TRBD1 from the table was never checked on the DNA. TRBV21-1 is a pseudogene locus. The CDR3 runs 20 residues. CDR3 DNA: TGTGCCAGCAGCAAAGCTCAGGGGATGTCGCCGGGACAGGGTTTCTACGAGCAGTACTTC. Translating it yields CASSKAQGMSPGQGFYEQYF.

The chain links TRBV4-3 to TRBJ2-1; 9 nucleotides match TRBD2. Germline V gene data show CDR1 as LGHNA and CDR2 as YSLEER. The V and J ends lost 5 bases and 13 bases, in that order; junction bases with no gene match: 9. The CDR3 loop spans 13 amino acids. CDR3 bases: TGCGCCAGCAGCTCTATAGCGGGAGTTGGACAGTTCTTC. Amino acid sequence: CASSSIAGVGQFF.

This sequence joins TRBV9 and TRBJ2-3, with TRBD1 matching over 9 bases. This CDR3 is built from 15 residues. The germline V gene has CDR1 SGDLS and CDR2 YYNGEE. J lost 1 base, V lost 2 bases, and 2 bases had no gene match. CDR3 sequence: CASSVGQGGTDTQYF. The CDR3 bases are TGTGCCAGCAGCGTGGGACAGGGTGGCACAGATACGCAGTATTTT.

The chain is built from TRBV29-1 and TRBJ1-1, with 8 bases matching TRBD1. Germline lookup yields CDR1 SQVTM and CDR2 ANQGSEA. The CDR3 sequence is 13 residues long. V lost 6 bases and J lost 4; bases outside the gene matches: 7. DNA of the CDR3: TGCAGCGTCCTCGGAACAGGGGGCACTGAAGCTTTCTTT. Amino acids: CSVLGTGGTEAFF.

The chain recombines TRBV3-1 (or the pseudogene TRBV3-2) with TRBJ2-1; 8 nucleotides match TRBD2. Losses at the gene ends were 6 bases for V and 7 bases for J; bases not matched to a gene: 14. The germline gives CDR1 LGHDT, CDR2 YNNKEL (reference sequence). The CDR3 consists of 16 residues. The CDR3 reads CASRRAGTSGPNEQFF. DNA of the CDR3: TGTGCCAGCAGGCGCGCGGGGACTAGTGGCCCAAATGAGCAGTTCTTC.

The CDR3 loop is CASSSTGQGKNEQFF. The CDR3 nucleotides are TGTGCCAGCAGCTCGACGGGACAGGGGAAAAATGAGCAGTTCTTC. J is TRBJ2-1 and V is TRBV5-5, with 10 bases that match TRBD1. This CDR3 is 15 amino acids long. Germline-derived CDR1 and CDR2 are SGHKS and YYEKEE (reference sequence). Unmatched junction bases numbered 7, after V lost 3 bases and J lost 7 bases.

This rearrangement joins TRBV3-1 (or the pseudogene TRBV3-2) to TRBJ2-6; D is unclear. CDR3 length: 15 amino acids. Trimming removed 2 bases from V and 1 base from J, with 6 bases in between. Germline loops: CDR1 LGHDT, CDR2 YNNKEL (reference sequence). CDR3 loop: CASSQTSSGANVLTF. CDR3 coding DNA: TGTGCCAGCAGCCAAACATCATCTGGGGCCAACGTCCTGACTTTC.

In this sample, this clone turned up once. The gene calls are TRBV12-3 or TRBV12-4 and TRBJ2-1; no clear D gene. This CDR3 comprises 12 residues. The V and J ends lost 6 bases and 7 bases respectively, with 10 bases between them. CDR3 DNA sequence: TGTGCCAGCAGACCGCCCAGGAATGAGCAGTTCTTC. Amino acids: CASRPPRNEQFF.

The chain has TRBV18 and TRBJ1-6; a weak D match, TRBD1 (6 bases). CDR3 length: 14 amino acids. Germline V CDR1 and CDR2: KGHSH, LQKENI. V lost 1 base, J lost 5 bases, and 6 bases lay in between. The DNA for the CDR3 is TGTGCCAGCTCACCACGACAGGATAATTCACCCCTCCACTTT. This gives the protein CASSPRQDNSPLHF.

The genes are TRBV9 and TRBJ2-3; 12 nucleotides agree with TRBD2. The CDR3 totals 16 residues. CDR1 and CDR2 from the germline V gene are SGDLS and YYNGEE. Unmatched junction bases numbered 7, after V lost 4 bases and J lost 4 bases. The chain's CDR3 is CASSPILAGGADTQYF. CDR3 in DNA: TGTGCCAGCAGCCCTATACTAGCGGGAGGAGCAGATACGCAGTATTTT.

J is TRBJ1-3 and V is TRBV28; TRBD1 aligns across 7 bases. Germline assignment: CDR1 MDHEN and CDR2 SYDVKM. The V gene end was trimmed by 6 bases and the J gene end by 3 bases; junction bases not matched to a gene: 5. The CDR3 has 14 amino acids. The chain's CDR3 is CASSLTGSGNTIYF. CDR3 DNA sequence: TGTGCCAGCAGCCTGACAGGGAGTGGAAACACCATATATTTT.

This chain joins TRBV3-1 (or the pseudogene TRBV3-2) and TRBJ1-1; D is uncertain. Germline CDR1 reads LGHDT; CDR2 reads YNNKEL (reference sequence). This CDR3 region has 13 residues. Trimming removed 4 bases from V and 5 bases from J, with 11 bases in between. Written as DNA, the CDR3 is TGTGCCAGCAGCCTTTCTCCGCAGACTGAAGCTTTCTTT. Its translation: CASSLSPQTEAFF.